Presented here are 6 T cell receptor beta chains from one specimen sequenced in a study of T cell repertoires in cytomegalovirus infection. TCRdb analysed the reads with MiXCR anew, one entry per CDR3 protein. The table lists a few hundred thousand distinct CDR3 sequences, about a quarter of them singletons, with roughly an eighth in the top ten. Sequenced: PBMCs. Every receptor here comes from a human donor in good health (CMV status not recorded). Some clones in this sample may be carry-over from other donors' samples.

This clonotype was seen at least ten times. This chain joins TRBV6-1 and TRBJ2-1; D gene ambiguous. Germline-derived CDR1 and CDR2 are MNHNS and SASEGT. V dropped 5 bases and J dropped 6 bases, with 20 bases sitting between them. The CDR3 has 16 residues. The CDR3 spells CASSYFGVDMLNEQFF. The CDR3 DNA sequence: TGTGCCAGCAGTTATTTTGGTGTTGATATGCTCAATGAGCAGTTCTTC.

The J gene is TRBJ2-5, the V gene TRBV7-2; TRBD2 might be the D (6 bases). V lost 4 bases, J lost 5 bases, and 11 bases lay in between. The CDR3 has 13 amino acids. Per the germline V gene, CDR1 is SGHTA and CDR2 is FQGNSA. CDR3 sequence (DNA): TGTGCCAGCAGCTCGGAGGGAGCGGAGACCCAGTACTTC. Protein: CASSSEGAETQYF.

The gene calls are TRBV6-1 and TRBJ2-1, with 14 bases that match TRBD2. The CDR3 length is 16 residues. The germline gives CDR1 MNHNS, CDR2 SASEGT. J lost 9 bases, V lost 4 bases, and 8 bases had no gene match. CDR3 sequence: CASSGWTSGRPGEQFF. In DNA, the CDR3 is TGTGCCAGCAGTGGCTGGACTAGCGGGAGGCCGGGTGAGCAGTTCTTC.

This clonotype was seen many times. V usage is TRBV7-2 and J usage is TRBJ1-3, with D uncertain. Trimming cost V 1 base and J 0 bases, with 10 bases left between them. Per germline, CDR1 SGHTA and CDR2 FQGNSA. The CDR3 runs 16 residues. Here the CDR3 DNA reads TGTGCCAGCAGCTTAGGGGGAAAACCCTCTGGAAACACCATATATTTT. It encodes CASSLGGKPSGNTIYF.

This clonotype was observed a handful of times. The chain recombines TRBV5-4 with TRBJ2-2; the match to TRBD2 covers 9 bases. The CDR3 covers 15 residues. Germline lookup yields CDR1 SGHNT and CDR2 YYREEE (reference sequence). The trim removed 5 bases at V and 3 bases at J, leaving 5 bases unmatched. CDR3: CASSTSGRYTGELFF. CDR3 in DNA: TGTGCCAGCAGTACAAGCGGGAGGTACACCGGGGAGCTGTTTTTT.

This clonotype was observed many times. The J gene is TRBJ1-6, the V gene TRBV7-2, with D possibly matching TRBD1 (6 bases). The CDR3 sequence is 14 residues long. V lost 6 bases to trimming and J lost 9 bases, with 15 bases between them. Germline V gene sequence: CDR1 SGHTA, CDR2 FQGNSA. The CDR3 DNA reads TGTGCCAGCAGGCCGGACAGCCGGGCTTCACCCCTCCACTTT. Amino acid sequence: CASRPDSRASPLHF. Full variable domain (outside the CDR3, taken from reference TRBV7-2 and TRBJ1-6): GAGVSQSPSNKVTEKGKDVELRCDPISGHTALYWYRQSLGQGLEFLIYFQGNSAPDKSGLPSDRFSAERTGGSVSTLTIQRTQQEDSAVYLCASRPDSRASPLHFGNGTRLTVT.